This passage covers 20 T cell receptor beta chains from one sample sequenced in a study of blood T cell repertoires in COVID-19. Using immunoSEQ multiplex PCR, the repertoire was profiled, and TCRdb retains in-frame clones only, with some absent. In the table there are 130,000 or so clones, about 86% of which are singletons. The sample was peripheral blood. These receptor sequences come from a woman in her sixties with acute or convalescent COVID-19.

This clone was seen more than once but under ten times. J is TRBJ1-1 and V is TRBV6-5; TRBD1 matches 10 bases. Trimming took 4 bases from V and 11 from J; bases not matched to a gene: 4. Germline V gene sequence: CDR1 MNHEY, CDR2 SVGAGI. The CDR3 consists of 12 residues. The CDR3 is CASSSLGQGAFF. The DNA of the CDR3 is TGTGCCAGCAGTTCCTTGGGACAGGGGGCTTTCTTT.

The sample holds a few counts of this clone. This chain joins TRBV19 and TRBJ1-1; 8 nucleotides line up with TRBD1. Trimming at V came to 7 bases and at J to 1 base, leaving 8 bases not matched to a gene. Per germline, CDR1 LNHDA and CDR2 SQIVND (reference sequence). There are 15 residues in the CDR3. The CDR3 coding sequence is TGTGCCAGTACCATAATCGGACAGGGGAACACTGAAGCTTTCTTT. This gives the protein CASTIIGQGNTEAFF.

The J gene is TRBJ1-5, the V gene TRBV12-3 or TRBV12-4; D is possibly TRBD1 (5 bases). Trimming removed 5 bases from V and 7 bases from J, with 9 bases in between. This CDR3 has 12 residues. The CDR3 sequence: CASSQGGQPQHF. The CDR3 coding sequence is TGTGCCAGCAGTCAGGGAGGGCAGCCCCAGCATTTT.

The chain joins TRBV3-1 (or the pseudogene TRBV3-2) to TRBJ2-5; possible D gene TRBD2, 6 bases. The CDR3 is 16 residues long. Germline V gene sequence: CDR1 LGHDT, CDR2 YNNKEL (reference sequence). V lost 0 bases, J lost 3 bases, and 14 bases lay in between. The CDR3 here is CASSQDASRTKETQYF. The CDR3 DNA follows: TGTGCCAGCAGCCAAGATGCATCTCGGACTAAAGAGACCCAGTACTTC.

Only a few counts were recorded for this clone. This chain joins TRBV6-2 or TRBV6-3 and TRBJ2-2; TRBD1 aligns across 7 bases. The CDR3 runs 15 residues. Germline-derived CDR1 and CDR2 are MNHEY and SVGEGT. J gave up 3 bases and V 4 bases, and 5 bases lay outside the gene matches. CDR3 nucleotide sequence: TGTGCCAGCAGTTTCACGACAGGGCACACCGGGGAGCTGTTTTTT. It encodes CASSFTTGHTGELFF.

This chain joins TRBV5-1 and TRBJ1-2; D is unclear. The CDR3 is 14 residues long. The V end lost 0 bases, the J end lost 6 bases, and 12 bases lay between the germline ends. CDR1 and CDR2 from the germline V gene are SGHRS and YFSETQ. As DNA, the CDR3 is TGCGCCAGCAGCTTGGGACTTGTCGGAGATGGCTACACCTTC. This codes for CASSLGLVGDGYTF.

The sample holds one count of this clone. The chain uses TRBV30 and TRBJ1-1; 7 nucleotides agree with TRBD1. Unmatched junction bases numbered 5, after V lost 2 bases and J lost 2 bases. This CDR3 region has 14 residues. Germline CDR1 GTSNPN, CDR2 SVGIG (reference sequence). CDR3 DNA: TGTGCCTGGAGTCCGGACAGGACAAACACTGAAGCTTTCTTT. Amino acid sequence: CAWSPDRTNTEAFF.

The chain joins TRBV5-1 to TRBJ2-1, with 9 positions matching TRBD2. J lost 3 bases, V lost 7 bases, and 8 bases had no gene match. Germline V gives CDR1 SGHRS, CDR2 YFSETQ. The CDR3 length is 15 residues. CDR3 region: CASVLGGGVYNEQFF. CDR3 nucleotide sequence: TGCGCCAGCGTGCTGGGCGGGGGGGTCTACAATGAGCAGTTCTTC.

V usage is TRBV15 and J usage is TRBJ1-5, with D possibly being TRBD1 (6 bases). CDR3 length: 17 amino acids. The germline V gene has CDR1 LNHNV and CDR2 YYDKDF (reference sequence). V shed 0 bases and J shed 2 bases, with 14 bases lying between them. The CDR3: CATSRDRGRGGNQPQHF. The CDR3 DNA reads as TGTGCCACCAGCAGAGATCGGGGCAGGGGTGGCAATCAGCCCCAGCATTTT.

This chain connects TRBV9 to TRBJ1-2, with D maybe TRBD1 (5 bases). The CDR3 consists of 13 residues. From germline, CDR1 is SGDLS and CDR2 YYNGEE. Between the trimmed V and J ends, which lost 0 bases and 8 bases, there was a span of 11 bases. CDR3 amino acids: CASSVGGGEGYTF. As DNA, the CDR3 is TGTGCCAGCAGCGTAGGTGGAGGGGAAGGCTACACCTTC. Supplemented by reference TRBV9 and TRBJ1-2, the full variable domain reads DSGVTQTPKHLITATGQRVTLRCSPRSGDLSVYWYQQSLDQGLQFLIQYYNGEERAKGNILERFSAQQFPDLHSELNLSSLELGDSALYFCASSVGGGEGYTFGSGTRLTVV.

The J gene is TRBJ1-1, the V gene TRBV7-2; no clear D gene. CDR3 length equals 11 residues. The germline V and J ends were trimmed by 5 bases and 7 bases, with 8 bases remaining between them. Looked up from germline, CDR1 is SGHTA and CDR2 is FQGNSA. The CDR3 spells CASSPHYEAFF. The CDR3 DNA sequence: TGTGCCAGCAGCCCCCACTATGAAGCTTTCTTT.

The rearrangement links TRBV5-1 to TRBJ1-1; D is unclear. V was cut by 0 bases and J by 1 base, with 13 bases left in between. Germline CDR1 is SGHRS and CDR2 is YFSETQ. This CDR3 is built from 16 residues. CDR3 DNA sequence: TGCGCCAGCAGCTTGGCTCCGGGAGAGTGGAACACTGAAGCTTTCTTT. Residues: CASSLAPGEWNTEAFF.

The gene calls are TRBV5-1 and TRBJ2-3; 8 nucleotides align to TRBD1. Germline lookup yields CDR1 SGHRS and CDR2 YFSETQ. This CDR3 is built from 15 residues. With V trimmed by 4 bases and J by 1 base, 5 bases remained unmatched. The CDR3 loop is CASSPQGAGTDTQYF. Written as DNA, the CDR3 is TGCGCCAGCAGCCCCCAGGGGGCCGGCACAGATACGCAGTATTTT.

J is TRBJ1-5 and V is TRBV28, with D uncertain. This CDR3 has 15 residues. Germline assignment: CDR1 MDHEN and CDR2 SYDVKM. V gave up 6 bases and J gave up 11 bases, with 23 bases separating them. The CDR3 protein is CASSPRGLGSGSQHF. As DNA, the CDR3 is TGTGCCAGCAGCCCGAGAGGTTTGGGCAGCGGCTCCCAGCATTTT.

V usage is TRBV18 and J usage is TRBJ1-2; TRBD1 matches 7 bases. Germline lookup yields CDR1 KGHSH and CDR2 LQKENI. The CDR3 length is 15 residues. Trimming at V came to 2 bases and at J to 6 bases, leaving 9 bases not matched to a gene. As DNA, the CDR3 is TGTGCCAGCTCACCAAGGGGGCAGGGAAGCGATGGCTACACCTTC. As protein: CASSPRGQGSDGYTF. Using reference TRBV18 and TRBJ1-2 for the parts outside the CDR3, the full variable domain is NAGVMQNPRHLVRRRGQEARLRCSPMKGHSHVYWYRQLPEEGLKFMVYLQKENIIDESGMPKERFSAEFPKEGPSILRIQQVVRGDSAAYFCASSPRGQGSDGYTFGSGTRLTVV.

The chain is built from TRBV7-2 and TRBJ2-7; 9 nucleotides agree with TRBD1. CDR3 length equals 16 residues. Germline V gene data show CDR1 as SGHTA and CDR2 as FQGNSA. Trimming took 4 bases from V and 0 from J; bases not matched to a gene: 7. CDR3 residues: CASSYRTGESSYEQYF. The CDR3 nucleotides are TGTGCCAGCAGCTATAGGACAGGGGAGAGCTCCTACGAGCAGTACTTC.

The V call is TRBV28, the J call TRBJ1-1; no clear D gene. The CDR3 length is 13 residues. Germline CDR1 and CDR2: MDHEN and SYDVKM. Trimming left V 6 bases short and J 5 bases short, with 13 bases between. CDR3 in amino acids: CASRRTGKTEAFF. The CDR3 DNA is TGTGCCAGCAGGCGGACGGGGAAAACTGAAGCTTTCTTT.

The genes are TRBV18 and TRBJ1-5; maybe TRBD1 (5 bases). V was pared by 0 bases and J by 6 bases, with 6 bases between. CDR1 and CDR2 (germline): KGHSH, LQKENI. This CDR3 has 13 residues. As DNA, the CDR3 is TGTGCCAGCTCACCACCCGGGGGTCAGCCCCAGCATTTT. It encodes CASSPPGGQPQHF. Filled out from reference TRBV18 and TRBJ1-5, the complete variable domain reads NAGVMQNPRHLVRRRGQEARLRCSPMKGHSHVYWYRQLPEEGLKFMVYLQKENIIDESGMPKERFSAEFPKEGPSILRIQQVVRGDSAAYFCASSPPGGQPQHFGDGTRLSIL.

The CDR3 coding sequence is TGTGCCATCAGTGATTCGGACACAAATTCACCCCTCCACTTT. Its protein is CAISDSDTNSPLHF. The chain links TRBV10-3 to TRBJ1-6, with D possibly being TRBD1 (5 bases). This CDR3 has 14 amino acids. The V and J ends lost 3 bases and 7 bases respectively, with 10 bases between them. Germline CDR1 ENHRY, CDR2 SYGVKD.

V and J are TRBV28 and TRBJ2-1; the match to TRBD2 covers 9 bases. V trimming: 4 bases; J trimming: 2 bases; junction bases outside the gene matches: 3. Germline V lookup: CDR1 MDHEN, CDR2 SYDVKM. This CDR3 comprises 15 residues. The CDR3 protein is CASSSSGVPYNEQFF. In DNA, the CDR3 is TGTGCCAGCAGTTCTAGCGGGGTCCCCTACAATGAGCAGTTCTTC.